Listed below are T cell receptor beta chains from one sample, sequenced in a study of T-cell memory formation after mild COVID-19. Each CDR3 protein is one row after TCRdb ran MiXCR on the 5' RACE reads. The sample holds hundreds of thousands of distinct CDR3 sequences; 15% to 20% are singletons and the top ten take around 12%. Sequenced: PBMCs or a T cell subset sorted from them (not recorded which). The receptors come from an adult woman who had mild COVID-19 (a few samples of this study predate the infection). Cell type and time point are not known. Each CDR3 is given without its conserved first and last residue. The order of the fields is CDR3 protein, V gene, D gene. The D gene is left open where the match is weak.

ASSAPQGELF	TRBV7-6	.
AISESPLLRDRGLHSTDTQY	TRBV10-3	TRBD1
ASSRSGGTGEDTQY	TRBV7-2	.
SASKNQGDGYT	TRBV20-1	.
ASSYAPPGTGAYEQY	TRBV6-2/TRBV6-3	TRBD1
ASSRTWEKLF	TRBV12-3/TRBV12-4	.
ASSYYRRTAMNTEAF	TRBV6-5	.
ASSRRATDTQY	TRBV7-3	.
SADPTGTYYGYT	TRBV20-1	TRBD1
ATSSLGGSQETQY	TRBV15	.
ASSQTWTSGANVLT	TRBV4-3	.
SAKDRLYGYT	TRBV29-1	.
ASSALPGTGGGEQY	TRBV9	TRBD1
ASNVDRGHEKLF	TRBV7-2	TRBD1